This T cell receptor (beta chain) derives from a study of blood T cell repertoires in COVID-19. The overall study: Acute-phase and convalescent COVID-19 samples originated in the United States, Italy and Spain. Sources were T cells, B-cell-depleted T cells, or PBMCs; the material itself was cDNA or gDNA.

Those enrolled in Seattle joined during active infection and were followed longitudinally afterward. Per the germline V gene, CDR1 is WSHSY and CDR2 is SAAADI. V was clipped by 6 bases and J by 1 base, with 12 bases between them. The CDR3 totals 14 residues. Original analysis: Estimates of nucleated cell counts were drawn from the amplification of reference gene primers. The table came from immunoSEQ multiplex PCR; TCRdb's copy has only in-frame clones and leaves some out. The V and J calls and clone size come from that table; D and trimming were worked out from the DNA. The table lists approximately 530,000 clones, 85% to 90% of them singletons.

This chain links TRBV10-2 with TRBJ1-1; a weak D match, TRBD1 (5 bases). The receptor was derived from a woman aged 50 to 60 with COVID-19, enrolled during active disease. The sequenced sample consisted of peripheral blood. The CDR3 nucleotides read TGCGCCAGCAGGGAGGCGGGGGGGAACACTGAAGCTTTCTTT. Translated: CASREAGGNTEAFF.